This TCR beta chain was documented in a study of T cell changes during pregnancy in multiple sclerosis. Only in-frame clones appear in the TCRdb table, and some are missing; sequencing was by immunoSEQ multiplex PCR. Here the sample spans around 56,000 clones, around nine tenths being singletons. This clone was counted a single time. The receptor was isolated from a female donor with multiple sclerosis, enrolled in a pregnancy study. Material: peripheral blood, obtained after pregnancy.

CDR3 in DNA: TGTGCCAGCAGCTTTTTGGAGGGTTTGGGTGGCTACACCTTC. Amino acids: CASSFLEGLGGYTF. The chain joins TRBV7-2 to TRBJ1-2; no firm D call. V lost 3 bases and J lost 7, with 15 bases in between. CDR3 size: 14 residues. Germline CDR1 is SGHTA and CDR2 is FQGNSA.